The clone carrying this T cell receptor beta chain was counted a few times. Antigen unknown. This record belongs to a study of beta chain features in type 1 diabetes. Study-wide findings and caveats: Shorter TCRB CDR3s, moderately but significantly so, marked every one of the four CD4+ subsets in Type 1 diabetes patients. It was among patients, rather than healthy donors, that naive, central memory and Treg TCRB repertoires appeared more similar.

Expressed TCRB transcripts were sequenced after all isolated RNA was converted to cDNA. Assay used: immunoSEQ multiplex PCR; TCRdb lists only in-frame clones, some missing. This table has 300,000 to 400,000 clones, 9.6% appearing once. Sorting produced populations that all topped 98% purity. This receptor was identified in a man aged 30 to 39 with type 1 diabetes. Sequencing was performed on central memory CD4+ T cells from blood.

DNA of the CDR3: TGTGCCAGCAGCTTAAGGGACAATCAGCCCCAGCATTTT. Translating gives CASSLRDNQPQHF. The chain carries TRBV7-3 and TRBJ1-5; D gene uncertain. Germline CDR1 is SGHTA and CDR2 is FQGTGA. V was trimmed by 1 base and J by 3 bases, leaving 4 bases between them. The length of the CDR3 is 13 residues.